The next 16 T cell receptor beta chains were all read from a single sample in a study of patients and donors after allogeneic stem cell transplantation. TCRdb re-derived calls from the RT-PCR reads in MiXCR, one entry per CDR3 protein. The sample includes about 410,000 distinct CDR3 sequences, roughly 17% of them seen just once. The sequenced material came from blood, either unsorted or a sorted T cell fraction (not recorded which). These receptors came from a human donor who was either an allogeneic HSCT recipient or a stem cell or donor lymphocyte infusion donor (not recorded which). It is not recorded whose cells these are; they may come from a transplant donor.

This clonotype was detected only a few times. The rearrangement joins TRBV2 to TRBJ1-2; the match to TRBD1 covers 8 bases. V gave up 6 bases and J gave up 4 bases; unmatched junction bases: 13. There are 16 residues in the CDR3. Germline V gene sequence: CDR1 SNHLY, CDR2 FYNNEI. As DNA, the CDR3 is TGTGCCAGCAGCTCGAGACAGGGGTGGTTGGGCTATGGCTACACCTTC. Encoded protein: CASSSRQGWLGYGYTF. Full variable domain (remainder filled in from reference TRBV2 and TRBJ1-2): EPEVTQTPSHQVTQMGQEVILRCVPISNHLYFYWYRQILGQKVEFLVSFYNNEISEKSEIFDDQFSVERPDGSNFTLKIRSTKLEDSAMYFCASSSRQGWLGYGYTFGSGTRLTVV.

Only one count was recorded for this clonotype. CDR3 residues: CASGDSHYEQYF. CDR3 DNA: TGTGCCAGCGGTGACAGCCACTACGAGCAGTACTTC. This rearrangement joins TRBV6-5 to TRBJ2-7; tentative D call: TRBD1 (5 bases). There are 12 residues in the CDR3. V lost 8 bases, J lost 3 bases, and 11 bases lay in between. Germline V gives CDR1 MNHEY, CDR2 SVGAGI.

The chain joins TRBV6-1 to TRBJ2-3; possible D gene TRBD2, 6 bases. This CDR3 spans 15 amino acids. V was shortened by 3 bases and J by 1 base, with 11 bases between the two germline ends. Germline assignment: CDR1 MNHNS and CDR2 SASEGT. This chain's CDR3 is CASSDSSGGTDTQYF. CDR3 DNA sequence: TGTGCCAGCAGTGATAGTAGCGGAGGCACAGATACGCAGTATTTT.

The V and J genes are TRBV5-1 and TRBJ1-2; D might be TRBD1 (5 bases). The CDR3 extends over 14 amino acids. The V gene lost 1 base and the J gene lost 4 bases, with 11 bases spanning the gap. In germline, CDR1 is SGHRS, CDR2 YFSETQ. CDR3 DNA: TGCGCCAGCAGCTTGCCGGGGGATTTCTATGGCTACACCTTC. Translated, it gives CASSLPGDFYGYTF.

This clonotype was picked up many times. The chain joins TRBV15 to TRBJ2-2; tentative D call: TRBD2 (6 bases). V shed 0 bases and J shed 4 bases, with 15 bases lying between them. CDR3 length: 17 amino acids. The germline V gene has CDR1 LNHNV and CDR2 YYDKDF (reference sequence). CDR3 amino acids: CATSRDIGGPVTGELFF. CDR3 in DNA: TGTGCCACCAGCAGAGATATAGGAGGGCCGGTCACCGGGGAGCTGTTTTTT.

The rearrangement links TRBV19 to TRBJ1-1; the D gene is possibly TRBD1 (5 bases). Per germline, CDR1 LNHDA and CDR2 SQIVND (reference sequence). Trimming cost V 11 bases and J 5 bases, with 18 bases left between them. This CDR3 region has 13 residues. CDR3 residues: CAVTPGKGTEAFF. The CDR3 DNA reads TGTGCCGTAACTCCGGGAAAGGGGACTGAAGCTTTCTTT.

This clonotype was seen a single time. The chain employs TRBV2 and TRBJ1-1, with D tentatively TRBD1 (5 bases). CDR1 and CDR2 from the germline V gene are SNHLY and FYNNEI. The CDR3 covers 11 residues. The V end lost 9 bases, the J end lost 8 bases, and 13 bases lay between the germline ends. The CDR3 DNA follows: TGTGCCAGAAGCTCACAGGAAGAAGCTTTCTTT. Its protein product is CARSSQEEAFF.

This clonotype came up a few times. The gene calls are TRBV5-1 and TRBJ2-1, with D hard to call. Trimming took off 2 bases at V and 1 base at J, with 7 bases between the two ends. This CDR3 is 14 amino acids long. CDR1 and CDR2 (germline): SGHRS, YFSETQ. CDR3 in DNA: TGCGCCAGCAGCTTCTTGGCGTCCTACAATGAGCAGTTCTTC. As protein: CASSFLASYNEQFF.

This clonotype was observed a few times. The rearrangement uses TRBV14 and TRBJ2-7; TRBD1 matches 10 bases. V shed 3 bases, J shed 2 bases, and the junction held 4 bases outside the gene matches. Germline CDR1 and CDR2: SGHDN and FVKESK. This CDR3 is 15 amino acids long. The CDR3 sequence is CASSHRDRGPYEQYF. CDR3 bases: TGTGCCAGCAGCCATCGGGACAGGGGCCCCTACGAGCAGTACTTC. Supplemented by reference TRBV14 and TRBJ2-7, the full variable domain reads EAGVTQFPSHSVIEKGQTVTLRCDPISGHDNLYWYRRVMGKEIKFLLHFVKESKQDESGMPNNRFLAERTGGTYSTLKVQPAELEDSGVYFCASSHRDRGPYEQYFGPGTRLTVT.

J is TRBJ2-7 and V is TRBV18; 10 bases agree with TRBD1. The V gene end was trimmed by 2 bases and the J gene end by 3 bases; junction bases not matched to a gene: 4. Looked up from germline, CDR1 is KGHSH and CDR2 is LQKENI. The CDR3 loop spans 15 amino acids. CDR3 in amino acids: CASSPKGQGYYEQYF. The CDR3, as DNA: TGTGCCAGCTCACCAAAGGGACAGGGGTACTACGAGCAGTACTTC.

This clonotype was seen a handful of times. The J gene is TRBJ1-5, the V gene TRBV19; D call uncertain. The CDR3 sequence is 13 residues long. Trimming left V 1 base short and J 3 bases short, with 4 bases between. The germline gives CDR1 LNHDA, CDR2 SQIVND (reference sequence). CDR3 sequence: CASSIVTNQPQHF. The CDR3 nucleotides are TGTGCCAGTAGTATAGTAACCAATCAGCCCCAGCATTTT.

The V and J genes are TRBV5-8 and TRBJ1-5; D gene unclear. The CDR3 has 14 amino acids. Germline assignment: CDR1 SGHTS and CDR2 YDEGEE. Trimming shortened V by 4 bases and J by 0 bases, and 8 bases separated the two germline ends. CDR3 coding DNA: TGTGCCAGCAGCAAGGATCATAGCAATCAGCCCCAGCATTTT. Its translation is CASSKDHSNQPQHF.

In this sample, this clonotype turned up many times. This chain links TRBV27 with TRBJ2-7, with D unresolved. Germline lookup yields CDR1 MNHEY and CDR2 SMNVEV (reference sequence). This CDR3 region has 12 residues. The ends were cut back, 6 bases at V and 12 bases at J, with 18 bases in the middle. CDR3 protein: CASRPRTSQWYF. CDR3 DNA sequence: TGTGCCAGCAGGCCCCGGACCTCACAATGGTACTTC.

This clonotype was counted many times. V is TRBV12-3 or TRBV12-4 and J is TRBJ2-2; maybe TRBD2 (7 bases). The CDR3 runs to 16 residues. Trimming left V 3 bases short and J 8 bases short, with 19 bases between. In DNA form, the CDR3 reads TGTGCCAGCAGTTTCGTGGCGGGGGCCTACCCGGGGGAGCTGTTTTTT. Translation gives CASSFVAGAYPGELFF.

This clonotype has a handful of counts. The genes are TRBV20-1 and TRBJ2-5; D is ambiguous. V lost 3 bases and J lost 5, with 13 bases in between. The CDR3 length is 13 residues. CDR1 is DFQATT and CDR2 is SNEGSKA in the germline V gene (reference sequence). The CDR3 bases are TGCAGTGCTAGGGAATCCCCCGTGGAGACCCAGTACTTC. This encodes CSARESPVETQYF.

This clonotype was observed a handful of times. The rearrangement joins TRBV24-1 to TRBJ1-1; a possible D gene is TRBD1 (5 bases). Germline-derived CDR1 and CDR2 are KGHDR and SFDVKD. This CDR3 is built from 14 residues. V lost 6 bases and J lost 1, with 11 bases in between. This CDR3 is CATSFPGTNTEAFF. CDR3 bases: TGTGCCACCAGTTTCCCCGGGACGAACACTGAAGCTTTCTTT.